The rows below give T cell receptor beta chains drawn from one sample of a study of control samples from healthy donors and cancer patients. Assay: immunoSEQ multiplex PCR; the TCRdb copy retains only in-frame clones and omits some. Here the sample spans 150,000 or so clones, 93% being singletons. Sequenced sample: blood. These TCRs come from a man in his fifties in good health. CDR3s include the opening cysteine and the closing phenylalanine or tryptophan. The order of the fields is V gene, J gene, D gene, clone size, CDR3 DNA, CDR3 protein. A D gene is named only where the DNA matches it firmly. Size tells how often a clone was seen (once, few, many) or the class of an expanded clone, and some rows leave it out.

TRBV5-8,TRBJ2-5,NA,NA,TGTGCCAGCAGCAACGGAAGGGTACGGCCAGAGACCCAGTACTTC,CASSNGRVRPETQYF
TRBV28,TRBJ1-2,TRBD1,NA,TGTGCCAGCAGCGACAGGGGATATGGCTACACCTTC,CASSDRGYGYTF
TRBV4-2,TRBJ2-7,NA,NA,TGTGCCAGCAGCTCTTCGTTGGCGACAGGATACGAGCAGTACTTC,CASSSSLATGYEQYF
TRBV27,TRBJ2-7,NA,NA,TGTGCCAGCAGTTCTAGGGGCGGGAACCCCTCCGAGCAGTACTTC,CASSSRGGNPSEQYF
TRBV6-5,TRBJ1-2,TRBD1,NA,TGTGCCAGCAGTTACTCGGCAGGGGGCACGTATGGCTACACCTTC,CASSYSAGGTYGYTF
TRBV12-5,TRBJ2-3,TRBD2,NA,TGTGCTAGTGCCAAACCGGGACTAGCGGGAGCTCCGGATACGCAGTATTTT,CASAKPGLAGAPDTQYF
TRBV3-1/TRBV3-2,TRBJ1-2,TRBD1,NA,TGTGCCAGCAGCGAACAAGGGGGCATCAGCTATGGCTACACCTTC,CASSEQGGISYGYTF
TRBV9,TRBJ1-6,NA,NA,TGTGCCAGCAGCGTAGGTCTGGAGCCAGGCACCTATAATTCACCCCTCCACTTT,CASSVGLEPGTYNSPLHF
TRBV14,TRBJ1-1,NA,once,TGTGCCAGCAGCCAAGAGAACCTGGGGGCTTTCTTT,CASSQENLGAFF
TRBV19,TRBJ1-2,NA,NA,TGTGCCAGTAGTATGGGGGATATCTATGGCTACACCTTC,CASSMGDIYGYTF
TRBV27,TRBJ2-1,NA,NA,TGTGCCAGCAGTTTAACCCGACTAGATTTCAATGAGCAGTTCTTC,CASSLTRLDFNEQFF
TRBV24-1,TRBJ2-7,TRBD2,NA,TGTGCCACCAGTGACTCCTCGAAGGGAGGGATCTACGAGCAGTACTTC,CATSDSSKGGIYEQYF
TRBV28,TRBJ1-3,NA,NA,TGTGCCAGCAGTTTATCGGGCTCTGGAAACACCATATATTTT,CASSLSGSGNTIYF
TRBV28,TRBJ1-5,TRBD1,NA,TGTGCCAGCAGTAACGGCGGACAGGGGAGGAATCAGCCCCAGCATTTT,CASSNGGQGRNQPQHF
TRBV5-4,TRBJ1-6,TRBD1,NA,TGTGCCAGCAGCCGGGACAGCAGCTCCTATAATTCACCCCTCCACTTT,CASSRDSSSYNSPLHF
TRBV2,TRBJ1-2,TRBD1,NA,TGTGCCAGCAGTGCCGGGACAGGGCCTGGCTACACCTTC,CASSAGTGPGYTF
TRBV5-1,TRBJ2-1,NA,NA,TGCGCCAGCAGGTGGAGGGAGTTGAATGAGCAGTTCTTC,CASRWRELNEQFF
TRBV10-3,TRBJ2-7,TRBD1,NA,TGTGCCATCAGTTCCGCCGGGACAGCCTCCTACGAGCAGTACTTC,CAISSAGTASYEQYF
TRBV10-2,TRBJ1-2,TRBD1,NA,TGCGCCAGCAGCGCGGGACAGAACTATGGCTACACCTTC,CASSAGQNYGYTF
TRBV20-1,TRBJ2-7,TRBD2,NA,TGCAGTGCTAGGGGAGGGCACGAGCAGTACTTC,CSARGGHEQYF
TRBV7-9,TRBJ2-5,NA,NA,TGTGCCAGCAGCTCCCCGTTTCCCGGGGAGACCCAGTACTTC,CASSSPFPGETQYF
TRBV5-5,TRBJ2-7,TRBD1,NA,TGTGCCAGCAGCCCATCGACAGGGTTTTCCTACGAGCAGTACTTC,CASSPSTGFSYEQYF
TRBV5-1,TRBJ2-7,TRBD1,NA,TGCGCCAGCAGAAAGTCCGGGACAGGCTACGAGCAGTACTTC,CASRKSGTGYEQYF
TRBV15,TRBJ1-4,TRBD1,once,TGTGCCACCAGCAAGGGACAGGGTAACGAAAAACTGTTTTTT,CATSKGQGNEKLFF
TRBV4-1,TRBJ2-2,NA,NA,TGCGCCAGCAGCCAGAGGAACACCGGGGAGCTGTTTTTT,CASSQRNTGELFF
TRBV19,TRBJ1-1,NA,NA,TGTGCCAGTAGCCCCCGTGTTAAGGGAAAGACTGAAGCTTTCTTT,CASSPRVKGKTEAFF
TRBV9,TRBJ2-3,TRBD1,NA,TGTGCCAGCAGCGTAGCCGGACAGGGAAGCACAGATACGCAGTATTTT,CASSVAGQGSTDTQYF
TRBV28,TRBJ1-5,NA,once,TGTGCCACCAAGACAGTAGATCAGCCCCAGCATTTT,CATKTVDQPQHF
TRBV7-9,TRBJ2-5,NA,NA,TGTGCCAGCAGCTCAATGGGCAGACAAGAGACCCAGTACTTC,CASSSMGRQETQYF
TRBV12-3/TRBV12-4,TRBJ1-2,NA,NA,TGTGCCAGCAGGAGGGGCGACTATGGCTACACCTTC,CASRRGDYGYTF
TRBV18,TRBJ2-7,NA,NA,TGTGCCAGCTCACCACCAGGGACCTACGAGCAGTACTTC,CASSPPGTYEQYF
TRBV28,TRBJ1-1,TRBD1,NA,TGTGCCATCAACGTACAGGGGATGAACACTGAAGCTTTCTTT,CAINVQGMNTEAFF
TRBV19,TRBJ2-7,NA,once,TGTGCCAGTAAAGAAGCGGATCGGGGCGAGCAGTACTTC,CASKEADRGEQYF
TRBV5-1,TRBJ2-7,TRBD1,NA,TGCGCCAGCAGCCCCCTAGACAGGGATTCCAACGAGCAGTACTTC,CASSPLDRDSNEQYF
TRBV4-1,TRBJ1-1,TRBD1,NA,TGCGCCAGCAGCCGTACTCAGGGGGCTGGGGCTGAAGCTTTCTTT,CASSRTQGAGAEAFF
TRBV28,TRBJ2-7,NA,NA,TGTGCCAGCAGTTTTTATCCAGGGATTTACGAGCAGTACTTC,CASSFYPGIYEQYF
TRBV2,TRBJ1-5,NA,once,TGTGCCAGCAGGCGGGGCTCGGGCAATCAGCCCCAGCATTTT,CASRRGSGNQPQHF
TRBV27,TRBJ2-2,NA,once,TGTGCCAGCAGTATTAGCGTCGGCACCGGGGAGCTGTTTTTT,CASSISVGTGELFF
TRBV19,TRBJ1-2,NA,NA,TGTGCCAGTAGTACGGACCACAAGGGTCGGGACTATGGCTACACCTTC,CASSTDHKGRDYGYTF
TRBV5-5,TRBJ2-5,NA,once,TGTGCCAGCAGCTTAGCGGCGGTCCAAGAGACCCAGTACTTC,CASSLAAVQETQYF
TRBV5-1,TRBJ1-4,NA,NA,TGCGCCAGCAGCGTCGCCGCCTCTGGGGGGGAAAAACTGTTTTTT,CASSVAASGGEKLFF
TRBV7-9,TRBJ2-7,TRBD2,NA,TGTGCCAGCAGCTTTAGCGGGTCTGCCTACGAGCAGTACTTC,CASSFSGSAYEQYF
TRBV6-1,TRBJ1-5,NA,NA,TGTGCCAGCAGTGAAGCGAGAAATCAGCCCCAGCATTTT,CASSEARNQPQHF
TRBV6-4,TRBJ2-2,NA,NA,TGTGCCAGCAGTGGACCACGTACCGGGGAGCTGTTTTTT,CASSGPRTGELFF
TRBV19,TRBJ2-7,NA,NA,TGTGCCAGTAGGGACAGAGGGGCCTACGAGCAGTACTTC,CASRDRGAYEQYF
TRBV18,TRBJ1-1,NA,NA,TGTGCCAGCTCCCTAGGACTCGGGGGACCTAACACTGAAGCTTTCTTT,CASSLGLGGPNTEAFF
TRBV6-5,TRBJ2-1,NA,NA,TGTGCCAGCAGTTATCTAGCGGCAGGGGAAGACAATGAGCAGTTCTTC,CASSYLAAGEDNEQFF
TRBV30,TRBJ1-2,TRBD1,NA,TGTGCCTGGAGTGTCAGGGGGCTGAGCTATGGCTACACCTTC,CAWSVRGLSYGYTF
TRBV5-8,TRBJ1-2,NA,NA,TGTGCCAGCAGCTTGAGGGGAACAGGTGCTGGCTACACCTTC,CASSLRGTGAGYTF
TRBV3-1/TRBV3-2,TRBJ2-3,NA,NA,TGTGCCAGCAGCCAAAACCCCTGGGGGACAGATACGCAGTATTTT,CASSQNPWGTDTQYF
TRBV29-1,TRBJ2-1,NA,NA,TGCAGCGTTGAAGCCCCCGGGAGTGAGCAGTTCTTC,CSVEAPGSEQFF
TRBV11-2,TRBJ2-7,TRBD1,NA,TGTGCCAGCAGCTTCCCCCTCACCGGGACAGGGTCGGCCGAGCAGTACTTC,CASSFPLTGTGSAEQYF
TRBV6-2/TRBV6-3,TRBJ2-2,TRBD2,NA,TGTGCCAGCAGTTACGCGCTAGCGGGAAAGAAGGCCGGGGAGCTGTTTTTT,CASSYALAGKKAGELFF